A single sample is the source of the 4 T cell receptor beta chains below, sequenced in a study of blood T cell repertoires in COVID-19. Produced via immunoSEQ multiplex PCR; TCRdb's table is partial and in-frame only. The data show some 270,000 clones, with 89% seen just once and roughly 1.8% held by the top ten. The specimen was PBMCs or T cells enriched from blood (not recorded which). The receptor set was obtained from a woman in her fifties or sixties who had recovered from COVID-19.

The chain combines TRBV7-8 with TRBJ2-3, with D unclear. V gave up 3 bases and J gave up 1 base, with 11 bases separating them. The CDR3 is made up of 15 amino acids. CDR1 and CDR2 (germline): SGHVS, FQNEAQ. Written as DNA, the CDR3 is TGTGCCAGCAGCTTGTCTTTCCAGGGCACAGATACGCAGTATTTT. Residues: CASSLSFQGTDTQYF. The whole variable domain, remainder taken from reference TRBV7-8 and TRBJ2-3, is GAGVSQSPRYKVAKRGQDVALRCDPISGHVSLFWYQQALGQGPEFLTYFQNEAQLDKSGLPSDRFFAERPEGSVSTLKIQRTQQEDSAVYLCASSLSFQGTDTQYFGPGTRLTVL.

The rearrangement uses TRBV6-5 and TRBJ1-6; 7 positions agree with TRBD1. The CDR3 is made up of 15 amino acids. Germline CDR1 is MNHEY and CDR2 is SVGAGI. J gave up 6 bases and V 5 bases, and 7 bases lay outside the gene matches. CDR3 sequence: CASSKRDRLNSPLHF. DNA for the CDR3: TGTGCCAGCAGTAAAAGGGACAGACTTAATTCACCCCTCCACTTT.

V usage is TRBV24-1 and J usage is TRBJ2-5; 7 bases align to TRBD2. CDR1 and CDR2 (germline): KGHDR, SFDVKD. The CDR3 loop spans 15 amino acids. Trimming cost V 4 bases and J 4 bases; bases outside gene matches: 8. The CDR3 spells CATSDASGIGETQYF. In DNA, the CDR3 is TGTGCCACCAGTGACGCAAGCGGGATTGGAGAGACCCAGTACTTC.

The rearrangement joins TRBV7-3 to TRBJ2-2, with 9 nucleotides matching TRBD1. V gave up 1 base and J gave up 1 base; unmatched junction bases: 4. Germline values: CDR1 SGHTA, CDR2 FQGTGA. This CDR3 is 17 amino acids long. The CDR3 DNA follows: TGTGCCAGCAGCTTAAAAGGACAGGGGCAGAACACCGGGGAGCTGTTTTTT. Residues: CASSLKGQGQNTGELFF.